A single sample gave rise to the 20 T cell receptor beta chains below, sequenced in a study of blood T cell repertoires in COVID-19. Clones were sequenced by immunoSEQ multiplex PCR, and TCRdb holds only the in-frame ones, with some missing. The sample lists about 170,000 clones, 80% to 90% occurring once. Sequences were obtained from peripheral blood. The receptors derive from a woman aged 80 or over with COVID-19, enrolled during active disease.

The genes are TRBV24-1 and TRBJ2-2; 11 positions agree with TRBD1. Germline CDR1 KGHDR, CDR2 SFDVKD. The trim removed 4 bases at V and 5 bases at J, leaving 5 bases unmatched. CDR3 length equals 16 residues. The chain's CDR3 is CATSEAGTGGTGELFF. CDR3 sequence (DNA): TGTGCCACCAGTGAGGCCGGGACAGGGGGTACCGGGGAGCTGTTTTTT.

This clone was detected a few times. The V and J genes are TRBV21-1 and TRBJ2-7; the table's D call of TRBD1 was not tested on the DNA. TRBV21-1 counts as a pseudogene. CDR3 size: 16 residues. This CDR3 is CASSKPGHTKGYEQYF. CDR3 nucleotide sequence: TGTGCCAGCAGCAAACCGGGACACACTAAAGGCTACGAGCAGTACTTC.

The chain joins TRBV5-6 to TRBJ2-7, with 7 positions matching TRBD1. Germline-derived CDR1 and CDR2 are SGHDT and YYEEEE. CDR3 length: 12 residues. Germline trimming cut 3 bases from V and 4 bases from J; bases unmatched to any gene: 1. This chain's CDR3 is CASSSTGYEQYF. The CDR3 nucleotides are TGTGCCAGCAGCTCGACAGGGTACGAGCAGTACTTC.

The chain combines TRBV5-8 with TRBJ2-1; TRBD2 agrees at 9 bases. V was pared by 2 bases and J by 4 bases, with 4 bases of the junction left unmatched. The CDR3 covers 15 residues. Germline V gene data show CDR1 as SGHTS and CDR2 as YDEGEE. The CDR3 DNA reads TGTGCCAGCAGCTTCGCGGGGGGGGCATACAATGAGCAGTTCTTC. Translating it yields CASSFAGGAYNEQFF. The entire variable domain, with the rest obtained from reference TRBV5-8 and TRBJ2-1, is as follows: EAGVTQSPTHLIKTRGQQATLRCSPISGHTSVYWYQQALGLGLQFLLWYDEGEERNRGNFPPRFSGRQFPNYSSELNVNALELEDSALYLCASSFAGGAYNEQFFGPGTRLTVL.

CDR3 protein: CASSQEPAGSTDTQYF. As DNA, the CDR3 is TGCGCCAGCAGCCAAGAACCAGCGGGGAGCACAGATACGCAGTATTTT. The rearrangement links TRBV4-3 to TRBJ2-3; 7 nucleotides align to TRBD2. CDR1 is LGHNA and CDR2 is YSLEER in the germline V gene. The J segment lost 0 bases and the V segment lost 0 bases, leaving 3 bases of the junction unmatched. The CDR3 extends over 16 amino acids.

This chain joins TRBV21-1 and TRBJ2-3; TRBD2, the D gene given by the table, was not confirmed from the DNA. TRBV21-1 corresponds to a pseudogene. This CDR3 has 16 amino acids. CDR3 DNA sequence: TGTGCCAGCAGCGAGAAAGACGGGGGGGCTGGGGATACGCAGTATTTT. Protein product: CASSEKDGGAGDTQYF.

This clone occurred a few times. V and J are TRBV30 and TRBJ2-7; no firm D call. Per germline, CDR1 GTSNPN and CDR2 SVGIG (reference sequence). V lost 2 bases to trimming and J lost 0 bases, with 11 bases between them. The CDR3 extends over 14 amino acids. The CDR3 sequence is CAWSYSPSSYEQYF. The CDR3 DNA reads TGTGCCTGGAGTTATAGCCCGAGCTCCTACGAGCAGTACTTC.

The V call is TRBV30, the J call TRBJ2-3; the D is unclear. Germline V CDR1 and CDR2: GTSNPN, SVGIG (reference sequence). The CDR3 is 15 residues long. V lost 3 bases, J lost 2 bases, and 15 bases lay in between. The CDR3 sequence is CAWRMAEAFTDTQYF. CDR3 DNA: TGTGCCTGGAGAATGGCGGAAGCCTTCACAGATACGCAGTATTTT.

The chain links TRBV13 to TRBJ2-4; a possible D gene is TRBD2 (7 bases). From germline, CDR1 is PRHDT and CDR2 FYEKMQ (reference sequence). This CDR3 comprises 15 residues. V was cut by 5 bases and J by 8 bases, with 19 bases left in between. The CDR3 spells CASSGRGVGGHIQYF. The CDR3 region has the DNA TGTGCCAGCAGCGGCCGCGGGGTCGGGGGGCACATTCAGTACTTC.

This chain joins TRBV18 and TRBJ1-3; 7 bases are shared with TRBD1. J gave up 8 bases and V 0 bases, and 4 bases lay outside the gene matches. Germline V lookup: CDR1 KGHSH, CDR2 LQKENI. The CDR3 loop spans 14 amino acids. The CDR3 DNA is TGTGCCAGCTCACCACCAACAGGGGTTGACACCATATATTTT. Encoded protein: CASSPPTGVDTIYF.

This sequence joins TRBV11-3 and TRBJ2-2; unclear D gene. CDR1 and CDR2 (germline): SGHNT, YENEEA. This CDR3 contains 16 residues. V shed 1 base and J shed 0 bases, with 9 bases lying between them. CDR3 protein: CASSLAPIANTGELFF. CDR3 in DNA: TGTGCCAGCAGCTTAGCGCCGATAGCGAACACCGGGGAGCTGTTTTTT.

DNA for the CDR3: TGCGCCAGCAGCTTGGGCGGGGATACGCAGTATTTT. Its protein product is CASSLGGDTQYF. V usage is TRBV5-1 and J usage is TRBJ2-3, with D possibly TRBD2 on 5 matching bases. This CDR3 contains 12 residues. CDR1 and CDR2 from the germline V gene are SGHRS and YFSETQ. With 0 bases removed from V and 6 bases from J, the gap between germline ends came to 5 bases.

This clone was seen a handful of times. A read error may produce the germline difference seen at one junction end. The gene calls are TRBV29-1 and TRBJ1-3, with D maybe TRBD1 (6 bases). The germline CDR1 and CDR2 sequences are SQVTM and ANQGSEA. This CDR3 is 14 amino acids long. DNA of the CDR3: TGCAGCGTTGACAGGGGTTTGGTTGGAGACACCATATATTTT. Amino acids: CSVDRGLVGDTIYF.

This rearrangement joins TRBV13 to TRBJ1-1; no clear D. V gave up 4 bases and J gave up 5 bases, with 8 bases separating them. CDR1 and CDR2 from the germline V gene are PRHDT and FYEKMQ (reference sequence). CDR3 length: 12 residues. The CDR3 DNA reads TGTGCCAGCAGCTACGGGTGGACTGAAGCTTTCTTT. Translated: CASSYGWTEAFF.

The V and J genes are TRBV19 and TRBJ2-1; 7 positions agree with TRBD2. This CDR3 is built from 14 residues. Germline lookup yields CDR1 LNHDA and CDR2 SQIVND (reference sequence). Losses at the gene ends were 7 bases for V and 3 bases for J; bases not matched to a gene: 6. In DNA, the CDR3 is TGTGCCAGTACCCCGGGACTAATCTACAATGAGCAGTTCTTC. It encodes CASTPGLIYNEQFF.

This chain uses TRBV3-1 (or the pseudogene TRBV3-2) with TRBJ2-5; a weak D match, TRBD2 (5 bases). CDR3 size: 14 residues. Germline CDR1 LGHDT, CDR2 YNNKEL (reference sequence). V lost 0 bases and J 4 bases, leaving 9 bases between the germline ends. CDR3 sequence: CASSQDPRGETQYF. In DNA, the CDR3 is TGTGCCAGCAGCCAAGACCCTCGGGGAGAGACCCAGTACTTC.

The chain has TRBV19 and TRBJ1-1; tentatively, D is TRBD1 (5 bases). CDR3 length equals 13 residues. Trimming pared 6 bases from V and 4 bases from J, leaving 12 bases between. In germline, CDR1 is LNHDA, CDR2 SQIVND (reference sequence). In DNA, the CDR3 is TGTGCCAGTAGAGCCAGGGAGGGCACTGAAGCTTTCTTT. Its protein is CASRAREGTEAFF.

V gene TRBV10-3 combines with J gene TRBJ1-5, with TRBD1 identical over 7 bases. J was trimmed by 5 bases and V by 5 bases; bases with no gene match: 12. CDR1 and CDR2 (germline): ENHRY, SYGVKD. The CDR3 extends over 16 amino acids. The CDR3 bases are TGTGCCATCAGTCCTACAGGGACAGCCCCACATCAGCCCCAGCATTTT. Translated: CAISPTGTAPHQPQHF.

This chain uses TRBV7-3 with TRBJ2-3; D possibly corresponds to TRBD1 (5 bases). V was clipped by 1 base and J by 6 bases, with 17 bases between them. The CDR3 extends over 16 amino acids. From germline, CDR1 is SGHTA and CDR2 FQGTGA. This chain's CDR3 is CASSLRGRESPDTQYF. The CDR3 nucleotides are TGTGCCAGCAGCTTAAGGGGCCGTGAGAGCCCGGATACGCAGTATTTT.

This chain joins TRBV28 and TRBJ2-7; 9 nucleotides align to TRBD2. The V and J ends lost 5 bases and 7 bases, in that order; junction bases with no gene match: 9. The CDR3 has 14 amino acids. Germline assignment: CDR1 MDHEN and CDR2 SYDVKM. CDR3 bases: TGTGCCAGCAGTCTACTAGCGGGTAGGAGGGAGCAGTACTTC. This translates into CASSLLAGRREQYF. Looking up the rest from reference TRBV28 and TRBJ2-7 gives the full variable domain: DVKVTQSSRYLVKRTGEKVFLECVQDMDHENMFWYRQDPGLGLRLIYFSYDVKMKEKGDIPEGYSVSREKKERFSLILESASTNQTSMYLCASSLLAGRREQYFGPGTRLTVT.